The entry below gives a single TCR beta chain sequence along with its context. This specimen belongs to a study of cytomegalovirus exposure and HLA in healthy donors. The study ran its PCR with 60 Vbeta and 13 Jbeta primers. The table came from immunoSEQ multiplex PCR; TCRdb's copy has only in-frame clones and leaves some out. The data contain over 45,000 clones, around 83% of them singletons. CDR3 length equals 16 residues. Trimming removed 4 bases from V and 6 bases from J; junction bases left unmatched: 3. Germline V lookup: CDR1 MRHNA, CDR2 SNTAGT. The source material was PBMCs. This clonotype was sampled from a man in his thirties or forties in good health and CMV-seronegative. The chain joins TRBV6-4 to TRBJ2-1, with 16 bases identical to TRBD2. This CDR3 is CASSAGTSGGANEQFF. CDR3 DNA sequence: TGTGCCAGCAGTGCCGGGACTAGCGGGGGGGCCAATGAGCAGTTCTTC.